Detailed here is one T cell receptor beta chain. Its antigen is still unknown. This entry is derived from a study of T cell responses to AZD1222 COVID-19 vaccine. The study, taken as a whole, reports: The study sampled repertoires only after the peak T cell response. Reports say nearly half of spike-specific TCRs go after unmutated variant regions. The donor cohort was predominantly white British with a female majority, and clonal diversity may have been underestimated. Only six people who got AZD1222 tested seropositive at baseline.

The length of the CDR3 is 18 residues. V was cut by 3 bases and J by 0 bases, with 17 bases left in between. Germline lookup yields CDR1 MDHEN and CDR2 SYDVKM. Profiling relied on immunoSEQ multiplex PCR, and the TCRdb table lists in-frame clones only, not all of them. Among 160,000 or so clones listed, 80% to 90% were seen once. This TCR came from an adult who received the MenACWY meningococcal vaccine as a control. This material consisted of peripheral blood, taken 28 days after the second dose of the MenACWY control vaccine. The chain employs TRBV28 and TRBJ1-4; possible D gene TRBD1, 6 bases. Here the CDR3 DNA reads TGTGCCAGCAGTTTGTGGGGGGGCGCAGGGGCAACTAATGAAAAACTGTTTTTT. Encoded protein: CASSLWGGAGATNEKLFF.